The 4 T cell receptor beta chains in this list originate from one sample, sequenced in a study of T cells in localized non-small cell lung cancer. The repertoire was sequenced with immunoSEQ multiplex PCR; TCRdb's copy has only in-frame clones and lacks some. The table records about 91,000 clones, approximately 90% of them present only once. The input for sequencing was peripheral blood, taken before any cancer treatment. These receptors all stem from a man aged 35-69 years with stage I squamous cell lung carcinoma.

J is TRBJ1-1 and V is TRBV20-1; D gene unclear. This CDR3 is 11 amino acids long. The germline V gene encodes CDR1 DFQATT and CDR2 SNEGSKA (reference sequence). This CDR3 is CRQAGNTEAFF. The CDR3, as DNA: TGCAGGCAAGCAGGGAACACTGAAGCTTTCTTT.

V and J are TRBV5-4 and TRBJ1-1, with no clear D. This CDR3 spans 14 amino acids. Trimming removed 4 bases at V and 1 base at J, with 11 bases between. Germline V gene sequence: CDR1 SGHNT, CDR2 YYREEE (reference sequence). CDR3 loop: CASSVLQTNTEAFF. CDR3 coding DNA: TGTGCCAGCAGCGTCTTACAGACGAACACTGAAGCTTTCTTT.

The chain couples TRBV6-5 to TRBJ1-4; D ambiguous. Germline assignment: CDR1 MNHEY and CDR2 SVGAGI. The CDR3 runs to 14 residues. Between the trimmed V and J ends, which lost 4 bases and 12 bases, there was a span of 18 bases. Here the CDR3 DNA reads TGTGCCAGCAGTTCCGGAGGCTCGCGAAAGGAACTGTTTTTT. Translation: CASSSGGSRKELFF.

The rearrangement uses TRBV11-2 and TRBJ2-5, with 15 bases that match TRBD2. This CDR3 spans 18 amino acids. Germline loops: CDR1 SGHAT, CDR2 FQNNGV. V lost 5 bases to trimming and J lost 4 bases; unmatched junction nucleotides: 11. Here the CDR3 DNA reads TGTGCCAGCAGCCCGGGGACTAGCGGGGGGCGCTTGAGAGAGACCCAGTACTTC. Protein product: CASSPGTSGGRLRETQYF.